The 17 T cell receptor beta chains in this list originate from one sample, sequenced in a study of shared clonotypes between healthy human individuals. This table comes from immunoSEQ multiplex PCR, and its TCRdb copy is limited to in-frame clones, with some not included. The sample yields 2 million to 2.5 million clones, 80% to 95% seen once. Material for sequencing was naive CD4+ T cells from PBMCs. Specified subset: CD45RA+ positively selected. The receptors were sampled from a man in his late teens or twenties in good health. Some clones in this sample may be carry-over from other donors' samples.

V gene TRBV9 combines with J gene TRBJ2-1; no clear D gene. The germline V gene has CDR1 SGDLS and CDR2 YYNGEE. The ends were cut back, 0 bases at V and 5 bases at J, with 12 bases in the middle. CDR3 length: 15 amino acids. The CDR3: CASSVGPWPDNEQFF. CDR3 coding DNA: TGTGCCAGCAGCGTAGGACCCTGGCCCGACAATGAGCAGTTCTTC. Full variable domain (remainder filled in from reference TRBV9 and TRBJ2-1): DSGVTQTPKHLITATGQRVTLRCSPRSGDLSVYWYQQSLDQGLQFLIQYYNGEERAKGNILERFSAQQFPDLHSELNLSSLELGDSALYFCASSVGPWPDNEQFFGPGTRLTVL.

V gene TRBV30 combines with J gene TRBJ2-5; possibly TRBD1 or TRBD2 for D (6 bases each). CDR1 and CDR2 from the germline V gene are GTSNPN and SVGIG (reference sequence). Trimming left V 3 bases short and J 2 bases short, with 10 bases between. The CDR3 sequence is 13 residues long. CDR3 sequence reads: CAWRGGLQETQYF. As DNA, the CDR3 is TGTGCCTGGAGAGGGGGGCTGCAAGAGACCCAGTACTTC.

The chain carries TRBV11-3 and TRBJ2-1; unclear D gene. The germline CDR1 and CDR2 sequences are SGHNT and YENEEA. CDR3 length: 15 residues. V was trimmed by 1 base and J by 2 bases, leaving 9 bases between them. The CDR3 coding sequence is TGTGCCAGCAGCTTAGGAAGTAGTCCCTACAATGAGCAGTTCTTC. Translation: CASSLGSSPYNEQFF.

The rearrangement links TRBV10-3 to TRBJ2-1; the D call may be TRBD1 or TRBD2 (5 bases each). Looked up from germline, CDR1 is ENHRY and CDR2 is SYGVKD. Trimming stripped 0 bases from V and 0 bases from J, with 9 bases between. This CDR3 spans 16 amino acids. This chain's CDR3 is CAISESGALSYNEQFF. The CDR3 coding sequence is TGTGCCATCAGTGAGTCCGGGGCCCTCTCCTACAATGAGCAGTTCTTC.

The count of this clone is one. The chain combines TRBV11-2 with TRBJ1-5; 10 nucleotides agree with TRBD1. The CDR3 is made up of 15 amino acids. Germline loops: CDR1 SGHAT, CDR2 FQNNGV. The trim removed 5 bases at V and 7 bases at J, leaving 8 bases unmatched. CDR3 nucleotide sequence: TGTGCCAGCAGCCCCGGGACAGGGGATTTGCAGCCCCAGCATTTT. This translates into CASSPGTGDLQPQHF.

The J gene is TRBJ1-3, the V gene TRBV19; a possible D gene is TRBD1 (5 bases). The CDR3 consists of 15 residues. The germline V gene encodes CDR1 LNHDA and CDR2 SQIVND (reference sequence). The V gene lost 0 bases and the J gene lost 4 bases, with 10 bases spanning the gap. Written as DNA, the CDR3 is TGTGCCAGTAGTATAGAGGGGCTGACGGGAAACACCATATATTTT. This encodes CASSIEGLTGNTIYF.

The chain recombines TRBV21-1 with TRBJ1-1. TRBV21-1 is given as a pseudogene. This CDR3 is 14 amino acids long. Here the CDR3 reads CASSKGGMGTEAFF. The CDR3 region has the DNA TGTGCCAGCAGCAAAGGAGGGATGGGGACTGAAGCTTTCTTT.

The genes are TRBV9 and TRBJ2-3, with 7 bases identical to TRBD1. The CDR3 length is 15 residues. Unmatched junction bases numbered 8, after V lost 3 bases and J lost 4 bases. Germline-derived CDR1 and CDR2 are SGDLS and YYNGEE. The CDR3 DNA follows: TGTGCCAGCAGCGCTTTAACAGGGGTCCCAGATACGCAGTATTTT. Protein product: CASSALTGVPDTQYF.

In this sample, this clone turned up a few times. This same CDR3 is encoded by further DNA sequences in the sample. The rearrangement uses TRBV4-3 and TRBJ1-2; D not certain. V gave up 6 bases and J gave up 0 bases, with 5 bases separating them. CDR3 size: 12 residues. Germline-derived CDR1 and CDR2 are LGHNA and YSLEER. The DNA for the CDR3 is TGCGCCAGCAGTCAGGCTAACTATGGCTACACCTTC. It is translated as CASSQANYGYTF.

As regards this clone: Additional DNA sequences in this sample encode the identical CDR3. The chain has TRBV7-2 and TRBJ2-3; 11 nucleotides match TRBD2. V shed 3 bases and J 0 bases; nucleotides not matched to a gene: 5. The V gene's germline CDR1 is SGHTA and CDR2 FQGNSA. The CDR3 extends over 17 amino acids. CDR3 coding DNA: TGTGCCAGCAGCTTGGCCGGGACTAGCGGAAGCACAGATACGCAGTATTTT. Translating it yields CASSLAGTSGSTDTQYF.

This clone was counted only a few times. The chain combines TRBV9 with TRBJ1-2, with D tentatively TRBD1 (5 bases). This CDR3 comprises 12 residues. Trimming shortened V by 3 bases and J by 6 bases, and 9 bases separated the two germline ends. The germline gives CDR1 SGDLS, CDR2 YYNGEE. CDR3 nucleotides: TGTGCCAGCAGCGCCTCAGGGAATGGCTACACCTTC. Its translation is CASSASGNGYTF.

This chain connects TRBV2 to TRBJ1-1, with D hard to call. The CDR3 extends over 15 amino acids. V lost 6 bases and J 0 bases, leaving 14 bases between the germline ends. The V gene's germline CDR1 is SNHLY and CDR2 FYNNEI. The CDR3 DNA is TGTGCCAGCAGACGCGTCCCCGGAGTGAACACTGAAGCTTTCTTT. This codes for CASRRVPGVNTEAFF.

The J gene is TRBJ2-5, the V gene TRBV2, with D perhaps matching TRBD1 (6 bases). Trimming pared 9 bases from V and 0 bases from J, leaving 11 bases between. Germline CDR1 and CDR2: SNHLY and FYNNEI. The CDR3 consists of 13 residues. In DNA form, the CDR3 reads TGTGCCAGGGATAGGACAGACCAAGAGACCCAGTACTTC. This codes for CARDRTDQETQYF.

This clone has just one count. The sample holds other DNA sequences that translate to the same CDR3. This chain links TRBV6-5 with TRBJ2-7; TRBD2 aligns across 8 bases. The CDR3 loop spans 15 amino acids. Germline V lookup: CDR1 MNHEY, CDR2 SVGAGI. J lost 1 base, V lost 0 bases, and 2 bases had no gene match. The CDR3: CASSYSLAESYEQYF. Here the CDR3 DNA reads TGTGCCAGCAGTTACTCACTAGCGGAGTCCTACGAGCAGTACTTC.

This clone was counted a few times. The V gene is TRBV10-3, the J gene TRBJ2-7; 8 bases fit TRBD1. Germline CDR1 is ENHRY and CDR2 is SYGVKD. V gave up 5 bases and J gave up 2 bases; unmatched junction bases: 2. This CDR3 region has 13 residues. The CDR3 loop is CAISTGQAYEQYF. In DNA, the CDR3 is TGTGCCATCAGTACGGGACAGGCCTACGAGCAGTACTTC.

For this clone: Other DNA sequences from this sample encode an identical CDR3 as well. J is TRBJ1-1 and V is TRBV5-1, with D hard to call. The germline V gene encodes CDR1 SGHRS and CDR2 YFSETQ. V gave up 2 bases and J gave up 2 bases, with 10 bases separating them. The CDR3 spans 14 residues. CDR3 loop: CASSFNTLNTEAFF. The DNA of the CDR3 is TGCGCCAGCAGCTTTAACACTTTAAACACTGAAGCTTTCTTT.

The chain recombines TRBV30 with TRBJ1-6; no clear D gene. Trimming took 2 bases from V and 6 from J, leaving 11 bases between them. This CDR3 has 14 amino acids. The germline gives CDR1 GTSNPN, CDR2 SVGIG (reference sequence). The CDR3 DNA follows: TGTGCCTGGAGTTCGGAGCTCATTAATTCACCCCTCCACTTT. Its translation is CAWSSELINSPLHF. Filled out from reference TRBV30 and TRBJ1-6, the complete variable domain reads SQTIHQWPATLVQPVGSPLSLECTVEGTSNPNLYWYRQAAGRGLQLLFYSVGIGQISSEVPQNLSASRPQDRQFILSSKKLLLSDSGFYLCAWSSELINSPLHFGNGTRLTVT.